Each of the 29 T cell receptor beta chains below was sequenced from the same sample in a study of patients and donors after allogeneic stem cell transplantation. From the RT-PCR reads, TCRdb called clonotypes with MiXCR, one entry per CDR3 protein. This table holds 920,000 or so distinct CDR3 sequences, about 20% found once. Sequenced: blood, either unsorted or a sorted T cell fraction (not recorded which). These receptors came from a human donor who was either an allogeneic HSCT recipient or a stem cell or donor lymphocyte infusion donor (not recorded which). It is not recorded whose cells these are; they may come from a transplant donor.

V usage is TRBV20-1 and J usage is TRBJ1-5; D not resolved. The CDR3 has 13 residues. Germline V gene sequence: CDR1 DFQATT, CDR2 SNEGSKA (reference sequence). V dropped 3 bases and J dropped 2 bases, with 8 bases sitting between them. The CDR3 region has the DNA TGCAGTGCTAGCGAGAATGGCAATCAGCCCCAGCATTTT. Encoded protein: CSASENGNQPQHF.

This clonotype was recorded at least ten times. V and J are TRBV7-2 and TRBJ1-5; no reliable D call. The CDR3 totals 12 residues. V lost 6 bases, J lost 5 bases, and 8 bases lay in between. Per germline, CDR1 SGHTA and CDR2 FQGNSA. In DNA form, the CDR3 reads TGTGCCAGCAGTATTAGGGATCAGCCCCAGCATTTT. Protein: CASSIRDQPQHF.

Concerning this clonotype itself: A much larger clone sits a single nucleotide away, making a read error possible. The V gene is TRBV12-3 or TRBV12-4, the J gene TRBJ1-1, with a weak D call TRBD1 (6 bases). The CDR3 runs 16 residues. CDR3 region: CASSPGTLVAITEALF. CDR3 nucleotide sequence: TGTGCCAGCAGTCCTGGGACACTTGTCGCGATCACTGAAGCTTTGTTT.

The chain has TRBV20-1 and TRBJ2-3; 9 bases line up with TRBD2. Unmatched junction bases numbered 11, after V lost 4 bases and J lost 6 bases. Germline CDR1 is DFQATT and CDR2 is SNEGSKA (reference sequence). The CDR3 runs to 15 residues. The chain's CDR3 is CSANRGGGAPDTQYF. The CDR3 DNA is TGCAGTGCTAACCGCGGCGGGGGGGCCCCGGATACGCAGTATTTT.

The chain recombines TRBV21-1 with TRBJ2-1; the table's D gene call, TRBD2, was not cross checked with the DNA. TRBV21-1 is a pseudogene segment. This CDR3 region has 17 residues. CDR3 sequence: CASSKAPPAGVYNEKFF. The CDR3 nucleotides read TGTGCCAGCAGCAAAGCCCCTCCAGCGGGGGTATACAATGAGAAGTTCTTC.

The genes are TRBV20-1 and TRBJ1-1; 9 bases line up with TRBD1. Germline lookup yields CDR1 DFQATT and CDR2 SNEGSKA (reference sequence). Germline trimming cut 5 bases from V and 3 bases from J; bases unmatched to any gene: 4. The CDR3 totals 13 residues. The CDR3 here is CSAGGQGHTEAFF. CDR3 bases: TGCAGTGCTGGGGGACAGGGTCACACTGAAGCTTTCTTT.

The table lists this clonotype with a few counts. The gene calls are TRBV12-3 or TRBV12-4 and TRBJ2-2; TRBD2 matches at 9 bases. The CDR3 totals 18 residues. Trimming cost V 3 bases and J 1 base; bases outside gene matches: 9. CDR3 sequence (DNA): TGTGCCAGCAGTTTCGGGGTAGCGGGGGCCCTGAACACCGGGGAGCTGTTTTTT. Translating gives CASSFGVAGALNTGELFF.

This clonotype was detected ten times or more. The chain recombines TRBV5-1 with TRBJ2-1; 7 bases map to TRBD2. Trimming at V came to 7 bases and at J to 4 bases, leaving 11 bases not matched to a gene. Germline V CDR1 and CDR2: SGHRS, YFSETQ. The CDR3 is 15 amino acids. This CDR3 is CASQLRAGGYNEQFF. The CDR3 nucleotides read TGCGCCAGCCAACTGAGGGCCGGGGGGTACAATGAGCAGTTCTTC.

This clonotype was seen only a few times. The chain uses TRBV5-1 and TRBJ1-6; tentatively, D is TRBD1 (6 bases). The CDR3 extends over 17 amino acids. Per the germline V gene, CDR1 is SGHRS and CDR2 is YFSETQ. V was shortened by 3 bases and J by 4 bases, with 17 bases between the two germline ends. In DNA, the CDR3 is TGCGCCAGCAGCTCGGGCTATGGGGACACTTATAATTCACCCCTCCACTTT. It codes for CASSSGYGDTYNSPLHF.

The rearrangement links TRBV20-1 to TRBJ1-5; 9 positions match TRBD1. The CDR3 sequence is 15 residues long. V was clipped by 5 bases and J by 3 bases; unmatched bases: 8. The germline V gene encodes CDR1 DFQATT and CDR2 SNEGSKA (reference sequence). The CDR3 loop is CSAGGQGGNNQPQHF. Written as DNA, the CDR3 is TGCAGTGCTGGGGGACAGGGCGGGAACAATCAGCCCCAGCATTTT.

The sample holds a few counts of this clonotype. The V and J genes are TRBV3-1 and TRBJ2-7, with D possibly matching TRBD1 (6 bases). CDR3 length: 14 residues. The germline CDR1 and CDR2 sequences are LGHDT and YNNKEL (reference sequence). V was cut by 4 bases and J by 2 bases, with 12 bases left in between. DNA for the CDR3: TGTGCCAGCAGCCGCAGGGACATAGCCTACGAGCAGTACTTC. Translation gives CASSRRDIAYEQYF.

This CDR3 is CASSYSQGQNTEAFF. CDR3 bases: TGTGCCAGCAGTTACAGTCAGGGGCAGAACACTGAAGCTTTCTTT. This chain joins TRBV6-5 and TRBJ1-1; D perhaps matches TRBD1 (6 bases). CDR1 and CDR2 (germline): MNHEY, SVGAGI. Trimming took 2 bases from V and 1 from J, leaving 11 bases between them. This CDR3 region has 15 residues.

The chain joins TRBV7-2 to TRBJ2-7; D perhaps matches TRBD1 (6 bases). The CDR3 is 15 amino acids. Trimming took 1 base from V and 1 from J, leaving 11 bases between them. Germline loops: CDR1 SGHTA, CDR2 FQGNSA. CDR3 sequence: CASSLGQVSSYEQYF. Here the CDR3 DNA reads TGTGCCAGCAGCTTAGGACAGGTCTCTTCCTACGAGCAGTACTTC. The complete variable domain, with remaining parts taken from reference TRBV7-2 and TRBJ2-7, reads GAGVSQSPSNKVTEKGKDVELRCDPISGHTALYWYRQSLGQGLEFLIYFQGNSAPDKSGLPSDRFSAERTGGSVSTLTIQRTQQEDSAVYLCASSLGQVSSYEQYFGPGTRLTVT.

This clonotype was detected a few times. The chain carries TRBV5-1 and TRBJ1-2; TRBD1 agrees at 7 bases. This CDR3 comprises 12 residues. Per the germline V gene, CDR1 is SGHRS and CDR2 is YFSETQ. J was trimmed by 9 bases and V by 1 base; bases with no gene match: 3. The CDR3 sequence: CASSLKGQSYTF. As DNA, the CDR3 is TGCGCCAGCAGCTTGAAGGGACAGAGCTACACCTTC.

CDR3: CASSLAGRLPTDTQYF. DNA of the CDR3: TGTGCCAGCAGTCTAGCGGGACGGTTACCCACAGATACGCAGTATTTT. J is TRBJ2-3 and V is TRBV6-2 or TRBV6-3; 9 nucleotides align to TRBD2. V was pared by 5 bases and J by 2 bases, with 8 bases of the junction left unmatched. The CDR3 spans 16 residues. Germline CDR1 is MNHEY and CDR2 is SVGEGT.

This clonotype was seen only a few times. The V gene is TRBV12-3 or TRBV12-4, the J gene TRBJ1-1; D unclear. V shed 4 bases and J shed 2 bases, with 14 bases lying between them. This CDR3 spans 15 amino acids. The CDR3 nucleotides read TGTGCCAGCAGTTCTCGGGTATCCATCAACACTGAAGCTTTCTTT. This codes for CASSSRVSINTEAFF.

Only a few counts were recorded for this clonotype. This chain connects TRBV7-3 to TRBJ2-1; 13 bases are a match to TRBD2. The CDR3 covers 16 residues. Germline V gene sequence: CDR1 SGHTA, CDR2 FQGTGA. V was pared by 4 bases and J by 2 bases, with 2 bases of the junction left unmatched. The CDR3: CASSYGLAGAYNEQFF. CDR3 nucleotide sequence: TGTGCCAGCAGCTACGGACTAGCGGGAGCCTACAATGAGCAGTTCTTC. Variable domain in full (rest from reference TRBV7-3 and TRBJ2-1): GAGVSQTPSNKVTEKGKYVELRCDPISGHTALYWYRQSLGQGPEFLIYFQGTGAADDSGLPNDRFFAVRPEGSVSTLKIQRTERGDSAVYLCASSYGLAGAYNEQFFGPGTRLTVL.

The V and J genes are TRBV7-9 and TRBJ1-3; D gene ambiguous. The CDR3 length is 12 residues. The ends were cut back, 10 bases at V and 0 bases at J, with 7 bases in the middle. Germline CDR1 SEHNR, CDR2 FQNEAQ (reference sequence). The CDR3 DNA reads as TGTGCCATCCGCCCCTCTGGAAACACCATATATTTT. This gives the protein CAIRPSGNTIYF.

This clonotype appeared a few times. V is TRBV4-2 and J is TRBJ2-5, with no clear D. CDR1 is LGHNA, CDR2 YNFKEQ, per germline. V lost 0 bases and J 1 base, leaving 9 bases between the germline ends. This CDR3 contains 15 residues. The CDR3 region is CASSQDPRAQETQYF. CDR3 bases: TGTGCCAGCAGCCAAGATCCCCGGGCCCAAGAGACCCAGTACTTC.

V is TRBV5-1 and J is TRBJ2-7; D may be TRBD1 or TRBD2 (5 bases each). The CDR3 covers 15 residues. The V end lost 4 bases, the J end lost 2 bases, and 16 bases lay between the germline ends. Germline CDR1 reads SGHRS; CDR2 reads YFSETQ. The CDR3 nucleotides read TGCGCCAGCAGCCCGGGACGTATCACAACCTACGAGCAGTACTTC. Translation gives CASSPGRITTYEQYF.

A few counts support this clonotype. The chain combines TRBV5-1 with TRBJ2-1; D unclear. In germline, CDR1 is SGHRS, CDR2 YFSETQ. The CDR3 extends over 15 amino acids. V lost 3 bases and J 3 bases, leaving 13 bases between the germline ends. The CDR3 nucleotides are TGCGCCAGCAGCTCGGACCCCACGATCTACAATGAGCAGTTCTTC. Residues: CASSSDPTIYNEQFF.

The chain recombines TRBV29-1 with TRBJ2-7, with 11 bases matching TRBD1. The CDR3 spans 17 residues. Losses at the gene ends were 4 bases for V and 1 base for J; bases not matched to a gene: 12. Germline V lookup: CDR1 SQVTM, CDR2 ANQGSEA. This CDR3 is CSVADPGQGVISYEQYF. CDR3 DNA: TGCAGCGTTGCGGATCCGGGACAGGGGGTCATTTCCTACGAGCAGTACTTC.

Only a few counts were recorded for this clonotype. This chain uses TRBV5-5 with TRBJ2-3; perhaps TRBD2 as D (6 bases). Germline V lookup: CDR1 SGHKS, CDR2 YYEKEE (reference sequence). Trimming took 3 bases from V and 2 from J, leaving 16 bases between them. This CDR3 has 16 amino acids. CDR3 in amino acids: CASSSPTPGDTDTQYF. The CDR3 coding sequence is TGTGCCAGCAGCTCTCCGACACCGGGGGACACAGATACGCAGTATTTT.

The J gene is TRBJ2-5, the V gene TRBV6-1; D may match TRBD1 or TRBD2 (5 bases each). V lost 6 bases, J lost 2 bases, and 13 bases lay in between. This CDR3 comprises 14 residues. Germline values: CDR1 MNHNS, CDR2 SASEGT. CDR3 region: CASRDYEGQETQYF. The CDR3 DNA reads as TGTGCCAGCAGGGATTACGAGGGGCAAGAGACCCAGTACTTC.

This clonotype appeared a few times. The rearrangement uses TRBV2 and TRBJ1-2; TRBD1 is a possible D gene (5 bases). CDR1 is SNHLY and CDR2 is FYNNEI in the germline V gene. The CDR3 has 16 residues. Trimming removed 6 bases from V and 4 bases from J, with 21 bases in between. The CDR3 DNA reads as TGTGCCAGCAGGGGAGTCAGTCGGGGCCGGAGCTATGGCTACACCTTC. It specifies CASRGVSRGRSYGYTF.

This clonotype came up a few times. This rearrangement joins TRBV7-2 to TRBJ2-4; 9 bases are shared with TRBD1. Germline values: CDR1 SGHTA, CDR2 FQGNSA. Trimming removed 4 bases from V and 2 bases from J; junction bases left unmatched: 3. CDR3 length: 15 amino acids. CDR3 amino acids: CASSSGQGTKNIQYF. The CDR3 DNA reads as TGTGCCAGCAGCTCCGGACAGGGGACCAAAAACATTCAGTACTTC. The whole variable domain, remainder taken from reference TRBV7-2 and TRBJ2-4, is GAGVSQSPSNKVTEKGKDVELRCDPISGHTALYWYRQSLGQGLEFLIYFQGNSAPDKSGLPSDRFSAERTGGSVSTLTIQRTQQEDSAVYLCASSSGQGTKNIQYFGAGTRLSVL.

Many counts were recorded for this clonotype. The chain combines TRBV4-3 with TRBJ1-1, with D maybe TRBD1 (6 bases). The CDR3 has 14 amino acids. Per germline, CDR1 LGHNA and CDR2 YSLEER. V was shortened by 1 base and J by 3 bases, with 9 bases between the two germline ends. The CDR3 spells CASSQGQVDTEAFF. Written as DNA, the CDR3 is TGCGCCAGCAGCCAAGGACAGGTGGACACTGAAGCTTTCTTT.

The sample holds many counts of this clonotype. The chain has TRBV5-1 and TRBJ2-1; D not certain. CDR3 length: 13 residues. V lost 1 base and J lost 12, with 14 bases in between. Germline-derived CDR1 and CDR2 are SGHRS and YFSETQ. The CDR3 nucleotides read TGCGCCAGCAGCTTGAGCCCTAGTCAGGCGCAGTTCTTC. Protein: CASSLSPSQAQFF.

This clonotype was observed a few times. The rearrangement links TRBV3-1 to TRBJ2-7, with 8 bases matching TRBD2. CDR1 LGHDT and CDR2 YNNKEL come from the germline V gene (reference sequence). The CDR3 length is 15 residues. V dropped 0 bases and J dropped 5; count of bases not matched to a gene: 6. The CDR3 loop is CASSQELRGGNEQYF. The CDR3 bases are TGTGCCAGCAGCCAAGAGCTTCGGGGGGGAAACGAGCAGTACTTC.